The clone carrying this T cell receptor beta chain was recorded once. Its antigen remains unknown. The CDR3 is 14 residues long. CDR1 and CDR2 from the germline V gene are SGHRS and YFSETQ. Germline trimming cut 6 bases from V and 2 bases from J; bases unmatched to any gene: 6. These data come from a study of cytomegalovirus exposure and HLA in healthy donors. Study-wide findings and caveats: It is likely that the observed cluster of highly shared sequence variants was a sequencing artifact. Later analysis identified some 16,000 TCR beta sequences associated with HLA alleles, using a false discovery rate threshold of 0.05.

The PCR ran on 60 Vbeta and 13 Jbeta primers. Produced via immunoSEQ multiplex PCR; TCRdb's table is partial and in-frame only. The data show 130,000 to 150,000 clones, under 85% seen once. The sequenced sample consisted of PBMCs. The chain recombines TRBV5-1 with TRBJ1-2; 8 bases agree with TRBD1. This clonotype was sampled from a woman aged 40-49 years in good health and CMV-seropositive. CDR3 sequence: CASKRTGTNYGYTF. The DNA of the CDR3 is TGCGCCAGCAAGAGGACAGGGACAAACTATGGCTACACCTTC.